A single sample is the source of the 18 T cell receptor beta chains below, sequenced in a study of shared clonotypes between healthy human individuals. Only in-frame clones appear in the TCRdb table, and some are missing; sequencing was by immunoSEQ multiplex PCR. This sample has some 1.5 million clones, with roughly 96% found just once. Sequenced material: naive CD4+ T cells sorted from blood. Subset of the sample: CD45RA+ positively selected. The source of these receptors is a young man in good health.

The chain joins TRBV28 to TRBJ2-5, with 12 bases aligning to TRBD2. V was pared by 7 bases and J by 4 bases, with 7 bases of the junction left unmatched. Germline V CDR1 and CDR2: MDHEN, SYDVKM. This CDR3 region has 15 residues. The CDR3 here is CASTQLAGGGETQYF. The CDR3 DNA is TGTGCCAGCACCCAACTAGCGGGAGGAGGAGAGACCCAGTACTTC.

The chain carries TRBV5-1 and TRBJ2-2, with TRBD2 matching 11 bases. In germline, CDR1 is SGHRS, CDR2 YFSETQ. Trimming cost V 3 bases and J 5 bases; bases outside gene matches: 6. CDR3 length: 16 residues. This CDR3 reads CASSSRLAGSTGELFF. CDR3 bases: TGCGCCAGCAGCTCACGACTAGCGGGATCAACCGGGGAGCTGTTTTTT.

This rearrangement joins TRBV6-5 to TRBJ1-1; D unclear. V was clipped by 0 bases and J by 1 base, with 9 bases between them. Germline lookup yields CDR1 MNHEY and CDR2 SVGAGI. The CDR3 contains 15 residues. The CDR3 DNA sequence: TGTGCCAGCAGTTACTCGGCATCCGGGAACACTGAAGCTTTCTTT. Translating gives CASSYSASGNTEAFF.

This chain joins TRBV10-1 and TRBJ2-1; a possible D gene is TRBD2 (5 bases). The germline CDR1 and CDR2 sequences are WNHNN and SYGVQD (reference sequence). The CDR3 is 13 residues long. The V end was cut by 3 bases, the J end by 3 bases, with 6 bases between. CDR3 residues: CASSDGIYNEQFF. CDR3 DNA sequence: TGCGCCAGCAGTGACGGGATCTACAATGAGCAGTTCTTC.

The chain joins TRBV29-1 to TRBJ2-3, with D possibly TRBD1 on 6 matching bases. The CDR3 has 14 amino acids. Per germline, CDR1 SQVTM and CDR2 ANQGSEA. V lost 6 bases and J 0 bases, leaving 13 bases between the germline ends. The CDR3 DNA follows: TGCAGCGTGGGACACCTCCTTAGCACAGATACGCAGTATTTT. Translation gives CSVGHLLSTDTQYF.

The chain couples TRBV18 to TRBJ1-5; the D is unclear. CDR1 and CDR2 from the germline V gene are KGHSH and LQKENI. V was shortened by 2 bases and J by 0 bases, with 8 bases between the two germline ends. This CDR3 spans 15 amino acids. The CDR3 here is CASSPSTNSNQPQHF. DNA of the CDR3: TGTGCCAGCTCACCATCGACAAATAGCAATCAGCCCCAGCATTTT.

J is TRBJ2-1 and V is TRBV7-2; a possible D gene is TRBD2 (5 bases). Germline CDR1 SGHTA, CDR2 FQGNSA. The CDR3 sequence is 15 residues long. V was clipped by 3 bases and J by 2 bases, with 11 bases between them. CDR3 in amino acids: CASSFTSVAYNEQFF. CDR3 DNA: TGTGCCAGCAGCTTCACTAGTGTCGCCTACAATGAGCAGTTCTTC.

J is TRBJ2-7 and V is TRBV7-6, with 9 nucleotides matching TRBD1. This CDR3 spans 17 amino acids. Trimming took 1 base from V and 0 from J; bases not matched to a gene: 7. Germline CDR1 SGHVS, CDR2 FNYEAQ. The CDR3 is CASSLVPETGGSYEQYF. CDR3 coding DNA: TGTGCCAGCAGCTTAGTCCCCGAGACAGGGGGCTCCTACGAGCAGTACTTC.

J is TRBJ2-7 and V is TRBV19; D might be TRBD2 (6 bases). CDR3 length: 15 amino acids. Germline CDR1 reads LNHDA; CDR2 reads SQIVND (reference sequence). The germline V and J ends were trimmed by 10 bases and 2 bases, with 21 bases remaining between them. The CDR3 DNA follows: TGTGCCAAATTCAAGGGGAGGCTGGAAACCTACGAGCAGTACTTC. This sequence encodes CAKFKGRLETYEQYF. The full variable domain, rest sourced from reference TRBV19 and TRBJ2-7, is DGGITQSPKYLFRKEGQNVTLSCEQNLNHDAMYWYRQDPGQGLRLIYYSQIVNDFQKGDIAEGYSVSREKKESFPLTVTSAQKNPTAFYLCAKFKGRLETYEQYFGPGTRLTVT.

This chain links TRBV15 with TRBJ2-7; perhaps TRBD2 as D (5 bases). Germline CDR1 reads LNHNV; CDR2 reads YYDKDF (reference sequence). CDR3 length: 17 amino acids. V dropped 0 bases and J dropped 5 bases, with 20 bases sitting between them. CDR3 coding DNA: TGTGCCACCAGCAGAGATCGGTACGTGGAGGCCCTGAACGAGCAGTACTTC. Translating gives CATSRDRYVEALNEQYF.

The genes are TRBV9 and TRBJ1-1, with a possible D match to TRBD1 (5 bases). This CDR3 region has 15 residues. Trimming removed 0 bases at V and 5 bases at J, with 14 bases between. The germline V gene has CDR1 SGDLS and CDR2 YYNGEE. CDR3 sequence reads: CASSVGDQRRTEAFF. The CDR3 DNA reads TGTGCCAGCAGCGTAGGGGACCAACGACGGACTGAAGCTTTCTTT.

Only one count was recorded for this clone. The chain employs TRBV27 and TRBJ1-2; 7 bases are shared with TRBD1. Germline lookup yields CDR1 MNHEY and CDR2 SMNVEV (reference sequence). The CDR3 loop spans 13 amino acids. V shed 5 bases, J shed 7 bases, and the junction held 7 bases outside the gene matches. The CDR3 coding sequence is TGTGCCAGCAGTCGGGCGGACAGGCGTGGCTACACCTTC. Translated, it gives CASSRADRRGYTF.

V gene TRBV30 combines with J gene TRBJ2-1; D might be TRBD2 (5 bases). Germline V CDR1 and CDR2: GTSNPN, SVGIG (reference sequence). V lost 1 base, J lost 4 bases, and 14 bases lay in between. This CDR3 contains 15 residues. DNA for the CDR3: TGTGCCTGGAGTGGAGGACTGGTCATTTACAATGAGCAGTTCTTC. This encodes CAWSGGLVIYNEQFF.

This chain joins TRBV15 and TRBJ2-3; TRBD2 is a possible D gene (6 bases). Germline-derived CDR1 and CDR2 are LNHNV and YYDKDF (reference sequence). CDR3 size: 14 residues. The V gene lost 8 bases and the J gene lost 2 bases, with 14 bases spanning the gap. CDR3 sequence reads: CATRPRGFTDTQYF. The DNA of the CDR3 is TGTGCCACCCGTCCGCGGGGCTTCACAGATACGCAGTATTTT.

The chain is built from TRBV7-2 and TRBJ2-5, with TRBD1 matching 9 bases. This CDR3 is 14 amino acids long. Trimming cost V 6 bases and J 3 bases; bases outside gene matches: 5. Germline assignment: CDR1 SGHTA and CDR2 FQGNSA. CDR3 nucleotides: TGTGCCAGCAGGGAGGGACAGGGAAAAGAGACCCAGTACTTC. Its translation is CASREGQGKETQYF.

The CDR3 reads CASSEGPGLHSPLHF. CDR3 nucleotide sequence: TGTGCCAGCAGTGAAGGTCCGGGTCTGCATTCACCCCTCCACTTT. The rearrangement uses TRBV6-1 and TRBJ1-6; D call uncertain. The germline CDR1 and CDR2 sequences are MNHNS and SASEGT. V lost 1 base, J lost 8 bases, and 12 bases lay in between. The CDR3 has 15 residues.

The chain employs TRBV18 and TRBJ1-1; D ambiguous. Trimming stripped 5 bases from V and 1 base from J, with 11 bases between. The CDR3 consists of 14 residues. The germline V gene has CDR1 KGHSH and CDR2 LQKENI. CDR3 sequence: CASSTQNPNTEAFF. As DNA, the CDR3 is TGTGCCAGCTCAACACAGAATCCGAACACTGAAGCTTTCTTT. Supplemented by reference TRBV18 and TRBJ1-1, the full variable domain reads NAGVMQNPRHLVRRRGQEARLRCSPMKGHSHVYWYRQLPEEGLKFMVYLQKENIIDESGMPKERFSAEFPKEGPSILRIQQVVRGDSAAYFCASSTQNPNTEAFFGQGTRLTVV.

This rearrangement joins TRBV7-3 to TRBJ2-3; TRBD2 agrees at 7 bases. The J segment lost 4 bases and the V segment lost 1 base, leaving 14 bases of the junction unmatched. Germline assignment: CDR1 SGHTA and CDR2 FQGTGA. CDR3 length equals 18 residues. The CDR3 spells CASSLISQAGAGSDTQYF. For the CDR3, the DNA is TGTGCCAGCAGCTTAATCAGTCAGGCGGGAGCAGGGTCAGATACGCAGTATTTT. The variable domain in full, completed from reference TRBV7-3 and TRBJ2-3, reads GAGVSQTPSNKVTEKGKYVELRCDPISGHTALYWYRQSLGQGPEFLIYFQGTGAADDSGLPNDRFFAVRPEGSVSTLKIQRTERGDSAVYLCASSLISQAGAGSDTQYFGPGTRLTVL.